This passage covers 7 T cell receptor beta chains from one sample sequenced in a study of OX40 agonist ivuxolimab in advanced cancers. Method: immunoSEQ multiplex PCR; TCRdb's copy keeps in-frame clones and lacks some. Here the sample spans some 15,000 clones, 70% to 80% being singletons. The source was CD4+ or CD8+ T cells sorted from blood, collected in a trial of the OX40 agonist ivuxolimab. Receptor source: an adult with an advanced solid tumor such as melanoma, head and neck, liver or kidney cancer.

This CDR3 reads CASRGQGRDGYGYTF. The CDR3 region has the DNA TGTGCCAGCAGAGGACAGGGGAGGGATGGCTATGGCTACACCTTC. The chain links TRBV6-6 to TRBJ1-2; 9 nucleotides align to TRBD1. V dropped 6 bases and J dropped 4; count of bases not matched to a gene: 9. CDR1 and CDR2 (germline): MNHNY, SVGAGI (reference sequence). There are 15 residues in the CDR3.

The chain links TRBV9 to TRBJ2-1; TRBD2 aligns across 8 bases. Germline trimming cut 3 bases from V and 4 bases from J; bases unmatched to any gene: 9. CDR3 length equals 16 residues. Germline CDR1 and CDR2: SGDLS and YYNGEE. CDR3 sequence reads: CASSDSGTSHYNEQFF. The CDR3 nucleotides read TGTGCCAGCAGCGATTCCGGGACTAGTCATTACAATGAGCAGTTCTTC.

This sequence joins TRBV16 and TRBJ2-1; D tentatively reads TRBD1 or TRBD2 (5 bases each). The V gene lost 7 bases and the J gene lost 2 bases, with 15 bases spanning the gap. Germline V gives CDR1 KGHSY, CDR2 FQNENV. This CDR3 is built from 15 residues. The CDR3 bases are TGTGCCAGCACATTGGGGGAAGTTCCCTACAATGAGCAGTTCTTC. As protein: CASTLGEVPYNEQFF.

The V call is TRBV10-3, the J call TRBJ2-5; 8 bases align to TRBD1. Per germline, CDR1 ENHRY and CDR2 SYGVKD. Losses at the gene ends were 0 bases for V and 3 bases for J; bases not matched to a gene: 0. The CDR3 is 14 residues long. The CDR3 sequence is CAISESTGEETQYF. The CDR3 nucleotides are TGTGCCATCAGTGAGTCGACAGGGGAAGAGACCCAGTACTTC.

This chain links TRBV11-1 with TRBJ2-3; 11 bases fit TRBD2. The CDR3 sequence is 15 residues long. V was clipped by 5 bases and J by 5 bases; unmatched bases: 6. In germline, CDR1 is SGHAT, CDR2 FQDESV (reference sequence). In DNA, the CDR3 is TGTGCCAGCAGCCTGACTAGCGGGAAAGTAGATACGCAGTATTTT. Translating it yields CASSLTSGKVDTQYF.

The chain has TRBV27 and TRBJ2-1; no clear D. The germline CDR1 and CDR2 sequences are MNHEY and SMNVEV (reference sequence). The CDR3 length is 14 residues. V was clipped by 8 bases and J by 0 bases, with 11 bases between them. The CDR3 nucleotides are TGTGCCAGCTGGACCCTAAGCTCCTACAATGAGCAGTTCTTC. Translation gives CASWTLSSYNEQFF.

The chain combines TRBV27 with TRBJ2-7; 9 bases map to TRBD2. CDR1 is MNHEY, CDR2 SMNVEV, per germline (reference sequence). This CDR3 is built from 15 residues. The V gene end was trimmed by 0 bases and the J gene end by 4 bases; junction bases not matched to a gene: 4. CDR3 in amino acids: CASSLSSSGEYEQYF. CDR3 DNA sequence: TGTGCCAGCAGTTTATCGTCTAGCGGGGAGTACGAGCAGTACTTC.